This T cell receptor beta chain was identified during a study of cytomegalovirus exposure and HLA in healthy donors. Whole-study findings and limits: Rarity characterized most TCR sequences, yet some public TCRs appeared in many donors.

This clone was counted only a few times. As yet, its antigen is unknown. 60 Vbeta and 13 Jbeta primers were used in PCR. Generated by immunoSEQ multiplex PCR, the TCRdb table keeps only in-frame clones and is missing some. The table records roughly 150,000 clones, roughly 9.4% of them present only once. This CDR3 is 15 amino acids long. Looked up from germline, CDR1 is SGHRS and CDR2 is YFSETQ. Trimming took 0 bases from V and 0 from J, leaving 9 bases between them. This TCR was sampled from a male donor in good health and CMV-seronegative. The sequencing sample was made of PBMCs. The rearrangement uses TRBV5-1 and TRBJ1-1; D is undetermined. CDR3 nucleotides: TGCGCCAGCAGCTTGGCAGGCCCAATGAACACTGAAGCTTTCTTT. It codes for CASSLAGPMNTEAFF.